The 19 T cell receptor beta chains below come from one sample, sequenced in a study of neoadjuvant anti-PD-1 for oral cavity cancer. Time point: after neoadjuvant nivolumab, at surgical resection. TCRdb's table, derived via immunoSEQ multiplex PCR, lists solely in-frame clones and lacks some. The data show some 70,000 clones, roughly 84% seen once. The sequencing used PBMCs, collected after nivolumab (anti-PD-1) treatment. These receptors came from a person aged 40 to 85 with oral cavity squamous cell carcinoma.

The chain combines TRBV28 with TRBJ1-5; 7 bases agree with TRBD1. Germline trimming cut 6 bases from V and 4 bases from J; bases unmatched to any gene: 12. Germline V gives CDR1 MDHEN, CDR2 SYDVKM. The CDR3 runs 16 residues. The CDR3 loop reads CASSPLTGTYNQPQHF. The CDR3 DNA follows: TGTGCCAGCAGCCCATTGACAGGGACTTATAATCAGCCCCAGCATTTT.

The CDR3 spells CASSLASGAGTQYF. CDR3 coding DNA: TGTGCCAGCAGCTTGGCTAGCGGCGCGGGGACCCAGTACTTC. The chain joins TRBV11-3 to TRBJ2-5; 7 nucleotides line up with TRBD2. Germline V lookup: CDR1 SGHNT, CDR2 YENEEA. CDR3 length equals 14 residues. J lost 7 bases, V lost 3 bases, and 8 bases had no gene match.

This clone qualifies as medium-sized (0.01 to 0.1%). CDR3 sequence: CASTLSEGNQPQHF. As DNA, the CDR3 is TGTGCCAGCACCCTAAGTGAGGGGAATCAGCCCCAGCATTTT. This sequence joins TRBV7-9 and TRBJ1-5; D is possibly TRBD1 (5 bases). CDR1 and CDR2 from the germline V gene are SEHNR and FQNEAQ (reference sequence). There are 14 residues in the CDR3. V was pared by 7 bases and J by 4 bases, with 14 bases between.

The chain links TRBV15 to TRBJ2-5; D is perhaps TRBD1 or TRBD2 (5 bases each). CDR1 and CDR2 (germline): LNHNV, YYDKDF (reference sequence). Between the trimmed V and J ends, which lost 5 bases and 4 bases, there was a span of 17 bases. The CDR3 loop spans 15 amino acids. The CDR3 DNA reads as TGTGCCACCAGCGGGGCAGGGACCATCGGAGAGACCCAGTACTTC. Its protein is CATSGAGTIGETQYF.

The chain uses TRBV19 and TRBJ1-5; D is ambiguous. V lost 8 bases to trimming and J lost 1 base, with 12 bases between them. Germline values: CDR1 LNHDA, CDR2 SQIVND (reference sequence). The CDR3 has 14 amino acids. DNA of the CDR3: TGTGCCAGTTCGGGCGGATCAAGCAATCAGCCCCAGCATTTT. Its protein product is CASSGGSSNQPQHF.

In DNA form, the CDR3 reads TGTGCCAGCTCCGGACAGATTAATGAAAAACTGTTTTTT. Protein product: CASSGQINEKLFF. The chain recombines TRBV28 with TRBJ1-4; possibly TRBD1 for D (6 bases). Germline V gene sequence: CDR1 MDHEN, CDR2 SYDVKM. The V end was cut by 8 bases, the J end by 4 bases, with 11 bases between. The CDR3 contains 13 residues. Supplemented by reference TRBV28 and TRBJ1-4, the full variable domain reads DVKVTQSSRYLVKRTGEKVFLECVQDMDHENMFWYRQDPGLGLRLIYFSYDVKMKEKGDIPEGYSVSREKKERFSLILESASTNQTSMYLCASSGQINEKLFFGSGTQLSVL.

V and J are TRBV9 and TRBJ2-1; 7 bases map to TRBD2. The germline V gene encodes CDR1 SGDLS and CDR2 YYNGEE. V trimming: 6 bases; J trimming: 2 bases; junction bases outside the gene matches: 8. CDR3 length equals 15 residues. DNA of the CDR3: TGTGCCAGCAACATCGGAGGGAGGGCCTACAATGAGCAGTTCTTC. Residues: CASNIGGRAYNEQFF. Together with reference TRBV9 and TRBJ2-1, the CDR3 gives the full variable domain: DSGVTQTPKHLITATGQRVTLRCSPRSGDLSVYWYQQSLDQGLQFLIQYYNGEERAKGNILERFSAQQFPDLHSELNLSSLELGDSALYFCASNIGGRAYNEQFFGPGTRLTVL.

A few counts support this clone. This rearrangement joins TRBV9 to TRBJ1-1, with 11 bases lining up with TRBD1. This CDR3 is built from 15 residues. CDR1 and CDR2 (germline): SGDLS, YYNGEE. Trimming removed 0 bases from V and 4 bases from J; junction bases left unmatched: 2. CDR3 coding DNA: TGTGCCAGCAGCGTAGCCGGGACAGGGGGCACTGAAGCTTTCTTT. Its translation is CASSVAGTGGTEAFF.

This clone came up a few times. The rearrangement joins TRBV7-6 to TRBJ2-1; unclear D gene. CDR1 SGHVS and CDR2 FNYEAQ come from the germline V gene. The V gene lost 1 base and the J gene lost 9 bases, with 10 bases spanning the gap. There are 13 residues in the CDR3. The CDR3 here is CASSLGARSEQFF. The CDR3 nucleotides read TGTGCCAGCAGCTTAGGGGCTAGAAGTGAGCAGTTCTTC. Supplemented by reference TRBV7-6 and TRBJ2-1, the full variable domain reads GAGVSQSPRYKVTKRGQDVALRCDPISGHVSLYWYRQALGQGPEFLTYFNYEAQQDKSGLPNDRFSAERPEGSISTLTIQRTEQRDSAMYRCASSLGARSEQFFGPGTRLTVL.

The rearrangement uses TRBV2 and TRBJ2-7; a possible D gene is TRBD1 (5 bases). V was clipped by 11 bases and J by 3 bases, with 17 bases between them. This CDR3 is 13 amino acids long. Germline-derived CDR1 and CDR2 are SNHLY and FYNNEI. CDR3 sequence: CAGGAQQRYEQYF. In DNA form, the CDR3 reads TGTGCCGGTGGGGCCCAACAGCGCTACGAGCAGTACTTC.

The V and J genes are TRBV4-1 and TRBJ2-1; D is perhaps TRBD1 or TRBD2 (5 bases each). The CDR3 runs 15 residues. The ends were cut back, 0 bases at V and 4 bases at J, with 10 bases in the middle. In germline, CDR1 is MGHRA, CDR2 YSYEKL. CDR3 protein: CASSQDVWGYNEQFF. The CDR3 bases are TGCGCCAGCAGCCAAGACGTTTGGGGGTACAATGAGCAGTTCTTC.

The J gene is TRBJ1-4, the V gene TRBV7-6, with 7 nucleotides matching TRBD1. The V and J ends lost 1 base and 7 bases, in that order; junction bases with no gene match: 6. This CDR3 spans 15 amino acids. Per the germline V gene, CDR1 is SGHVS and CDR2 is FNYEAQ. The CDR3 spells CASSLDSTGFEKLFF. CDR3 coding DNA: TGTGCCAGCAGCTTAGACTCGACAGGGTTTGAAAAACTGTTTTTT.

The gene calls are TRBV10-3 and TRBJ1-1; D is uncertain. Deletions cut 0 bases from V and 3 bases from J, with 11 bases between. CDR1 and CDR2 from the germline V gene are ENHRY and SYGVKD. CDR3 length equals 15 residues. For the CDR3, the DNA is TGTGCCATCAGTGAGTCGAGGAACGGGGACACTGAAGCTTTCTTT. Its translation: CAISESRNGDTEAFF.

The rearrangement joins TRBV27 to TRBJ2-2; possibly TRBD1 for D (6 bases). Trimming took 4 bases from V and 3 from J, leaving 18 bases between them. Germline V gene sequence: CDR1 MNHEY, CDR2 SMNVEV (reference sequence). This CDR3 is 17 amino acids long. CDR3 DNA: TGTGCCAGCAGTTCCAGCTTAACAGGGCGTCACACCGGGGAGCTGTTTTTT. The encoded protein is CASSSSLTGRHTGELFF.

The CDR3 DNA follows: TGTGCCAGCAGTGACTCGGGCTCCGAGCAGTACTTC. This gives the protein CASSDSGSEQYF. The gene calls are TRBV25-1 and TRBJ2-7; no clear D gene. The CDR3 is made up of 12 amino acids. Trimming took 3 bases from V and 6 from J, leaving 9 bases between them. The germline gives CDR1 MGHDK, CDR2 SYGVNS.

The chain recombines TRBV4-2 with TRBJ2-7; 13 bases agree with TRBD2. Germline loops: CDR1 LGHNA, CDR2 YNFKEQ. CDR3 length: 20 residues. The V gene end was trimmed by 0 bases and the J gene end by 3 bases; junction bases not matched to a gene: 14. CDR3 protein: CASSQDPILRGTSGNYEQYF. In DNA, the CDR3 is TGTGCCAGCAGCCAAGATCCAATCCTTCGAGGGACTAGCGGGAACTACGAGCAGTACTTC.

The genes are TRBV2 and TRBJ2-5; 13 bases match TRBD2. The CDR3 length is 16 residues. Germline trimming cut 7 bases from V and 4 bases from J; bases unmatched to any gene: 9. Per germline, CDR1 SNHLY and CDR2 FYNNEI. This CDR3 is CASTRTSGSLGETQYF. CDR3 nucleotide sequence: TGTGCCAGCACTAGGACTAGCGGGAGTCTTGGAGAGACCCAGTACTTC.

This chain joins TRBV30 and TRBJ2-1, with TRBD2 identical over 7 bases. V dropped 4 bases and J dropped 4; count of bases not matched to a gene: 13. The CDR3 consists of 16 residues. Per germline, CDR1 GTSNPN and CDR2 SVGIG (reference sequence). The CDR3 protein is CAWTIGSSGNYNEQFF. In nucleotides, the CDR3 is TGTGCCTGGACGATCGGATCGAGCGGGAATTACAATGAGCAGTTCTTC.

As for this clone: This same CDR3 is encoded by further DNA sequences in the sample. The CDR3 nucleotides are TGTGCCAGCAGCTTGGGCAGTTCGAACACTGAAGCTTTCTTT. Its translation is CASSLGSSNTEAFF. The rearrangement uses TRBV11-1 and TRBJ1-1; D is unclear. CDR3 length: 14 residues. Germline V gene data show CDR1 as SGHAT and CDR2 as FQDESV (reference sequence). V gave up 3 bases and J gave up 1 base, with 9 bases separating them.